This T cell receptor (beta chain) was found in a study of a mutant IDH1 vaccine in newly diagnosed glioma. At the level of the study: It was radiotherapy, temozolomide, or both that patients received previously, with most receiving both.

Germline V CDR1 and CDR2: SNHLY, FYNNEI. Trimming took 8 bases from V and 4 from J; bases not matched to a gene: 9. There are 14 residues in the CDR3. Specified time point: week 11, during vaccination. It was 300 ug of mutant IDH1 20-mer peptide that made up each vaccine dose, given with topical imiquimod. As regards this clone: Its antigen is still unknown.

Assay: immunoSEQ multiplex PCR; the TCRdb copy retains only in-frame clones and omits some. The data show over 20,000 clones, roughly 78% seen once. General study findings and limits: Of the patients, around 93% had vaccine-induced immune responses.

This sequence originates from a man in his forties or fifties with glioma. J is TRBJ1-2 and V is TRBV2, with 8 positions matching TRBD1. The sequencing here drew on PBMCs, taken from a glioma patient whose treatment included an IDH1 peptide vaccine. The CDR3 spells CASRTGQGSYGYTF. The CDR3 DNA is TGTGCCAGCCGTACTGGACAGGGTAGCTATGGCTACACCTTC. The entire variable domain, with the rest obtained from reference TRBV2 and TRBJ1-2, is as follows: EPEVTQTPSHQVTQMGQEVILRCVPISNHLYFYWYRQILGQKVEFLVSFYNNEISEKSEIFDDQFSVERPDGSNFTLKIRSTKLEDSAMYFCASRTGQGSYGYTFGSGTRLTVV.